These 26 T cell receptor beta chains originate from one sample sequenced in a study of blood T cell repertoires in COVID-19. Sequencing was performed with immunoSEQ multiplex PCR; in TCRdb, only in-frame clones are kept and a portion is missing. The sample lists about 120,000 clones, 80% to 90% occurring once. Sequenced input: peripheral blood. The source of these receptors is a human donor in a cohort sampled during active COVID-19.

V usage is TRBV3-1 (or the pseudogene TRBV3-2) and J usage is TRBJ1-3; 7 bases map to TRBD1. Germline V gives CDR1 LGHDT, CDR2 YNNKEL (reference sequence). The V segment lost 2 bases and the J segment 2 bases; nucleotides outside the gene matches: 0. The CDR3 runs to 14 residues. CDR3 loop: CASSQTGAGNTIYF. The CDR3 DNA reads as TGTGCCAGCAGCCAAACAGGGGCTGGAAACACCATATATTTT.

This chain links TRBV4-2 with TRBJ2-2; D unresolved. The CDR3 spans 12 residues. CDR1 LGHNA and CDR2 YNFKEQ come from the germline V gene. V lost 4 bases to trimming and J lost 5 bases, with 5 bases between them. The CDR3 nucleotides are TGTGCCAGCAGCCTTATTACCGGGGAGCTGTTTTTT. Translation gives CASSLITGELFF.

This rearrangement joins TRBV4-1 to TRBJ2-2; 12 bases fit TRBD2. This CDR3 comprises 18 residues. After removal of 4 bases from V and 4 bases from J, the junction contained 10 bases not matched to a gene. The germline CDR1 and CDR2 sequences are MGHRA and YSYEKL. The CDR3 loop is CASSRPASGGAGTGELFF. CDR3 bases: TGCGCCAGCAGCCGTCCTGCTAGCGGGGGGGCGGGCACCGGGGAGCTGTTTTTT.

The chain carries TRBV6-5 and TRBJ2-1; the match to TRBD1 covers 7 bases. From germline, CDR1 is MNHEY and CDR2 SVGAGI. This CDR3 is built from 14 residues. The ends lost 2 bases at V and 8 bases at J; junction bases unmatched: 6. The DNA of the CDR3 is TGTGCCAGCAGTTACAGGGGGCTAAGGGATGAGCAGTTCTTC. Protein product: CASSYRGLRDEQFF.

The chain carries TRBV2 and TRBJ2-1, with TRBD2 as a possible D gene (7 bases). Germline V gene data show CDR1 as SNHLY and CDR2 as FYNNEI. V gave up 7 bases and J gave up 4 bases, with 20 bases separating them. The CDR3 sequence is 16 residues long. The CDR3 DNA reads TGTGCCAGCATGGAATACGGGGGGCCGGGGTACAATGAGCAGTTCTTC. Its protein is CASMEYGGPGYNEQFF.

This clone was seen once. The chain has TRBV19 and TRBJ1-6, with a weak D call TRBD1 (6 bases). V was cut by 3 bases and J by 10 bases, with 13 bases left in between. The CDR3 contains 14 residues. CDR1 LNHDA and CDR2 SQIVND come from the germline V gene (reference sequence). CDR3 protein: CASSITGPRSPLHF. The CDR3 DNA follows: TGTGCCAGTAGTATTACAGGGCCGCGATCACCCCTCCACTTT.

V usage is TRBV14 and J usage is TRBJ1-1; the match to TRBD1 covers 7 bases. Germline CDR1 SGHDN, CDR2 FVKESK. J was trimmed by 1 base and V by 3 bases; bases with no gene match: 2. The CDR3 runs 14 residues. The CDR3 nucleotides read TGTGCCAGCAGCCATGGGACAGCGAACACTGAAGCTTTCTTT. Encoded protein: CASSHGTANTEAFF.

This clone has only a few counts. J is TRBJ2-7 and V is TRBV7-2; 13 bases agree with TRBD2. The CDR3 spans 15 residues. The germline gives CDR1 SGHTA, CDR2 FQGNSA. Trimming removed 7 bases from V and 2 bases from J; junction bases left unmatched: 5. CDR3 sequence reads: CASTWTSGGAYEQYF. The CDR3 bases are TGTGCCAGCACCTGGACTAGCGGGGGCGCCTACGAGCAGTACTTC.

This sequence joins TRBV9 and TRBJ2-5; D is undetermined. The germline CDR1 and CDR2 sequences are SGDLS and YYNGEE. The CDR3 runs to 15 residues. Trimming left V 3 bases short and J 1 base short, with 13 bases between. For the CDR3, the DNA is TGTGCCAGCAGCGCTCTTCTAGGATCCCAAGAGACCCAGTACTTC. Encoded protein: CASSALLGSQETQYF.

V gene TRBV2 combines with J gene TRBJ2-1, with D possibly matching TRBD1 (6 bases). From germline, CDR1 is SNHLY and CDR2 FYNNEI. V lost 8 bases and J 0 bases, leaving 14 bases between the germline ends. The CDR3 consists of 15 residues. The CDR3 sequence is CASSPGHRSYNEQFF. In DNA form, the CDR3 reads TGTGCCAGCTCTCCGGGACACCGCTCCTACAATGAGCAGTTCTTC.

The J gene is TRBJ2-3, the V gene TRBV5-1; TRBD2 might be the D (6 bases). The CDR3 is 16 amino acids. Per the germline V gene, CDR1 is SGHRS and CDR2 is YFSETQ. Trimming took 1 base from V and 4 from J, leaving 16 bases between them. The CDR3 is CASSLSGGVEADTQYF. The CDR3 nucleotides are TGCGCCAGCAGCTTGTCGGGCGGGGTGGAGGCAGATACGCAGTATTTT. Variable domain in full (rest from reference TRBV5-1 and TRBJ2-3): KAGVTQTPRYLIKTRGQQVTLSCSPISGHRSVSWYQQTPGQGLQFLFEYFSETQRNKGNFPGRFSGRQFSNSRSEMNVSTLELGDSALYLCASSLSGGVEADTQYFGPGTRLTVL.

The rearrangement links TRBV7-7 to TRBJ2-5, with 8 nucleotides matching TRBD1. V gave up 5 bases and J gave up 5 bases; unmatched junction bases: 10. The CDR3 spans 15 residues. Germline V lookup: CDR1 SSHAT, CDR2 FNYEAQ (reference sequence). As DNA, the CDR3 is TGTGCCAGCAGCGCTTACAGGGGGGTGGTTGAGACCCAGTACTTC. This gives the protein CASSAYRGVVETQYF.

The rearrangement joins TRBV28 to TRBJ2-5; the D gene is possibly TRBD2 (7 bases). The CDR3 has 14 residues. V was shortened by 7 bases and J by 5 bases, with 17 bases between the two germline ends. Per the germline V gene, CDR1 is MDHEN and CDR2 is SYDVKM. CDR3 residues: CASTLGGPGETQYF. The CDR3 DNA is TGTGCCAGCACCCTGGGGGGGCCCGGGGAGACCCAGTACTTC.

This sequence joins TRBV27 and TRBJ2-2; tentatively, D is TRBD1 (5 bases). The CDR3 spans 13 residues. Deletions cut 0 bases from V and 8 bases from J, with 7 bases between. CDR1 and CDR2 (germline): MNHEY, SMNVEV (reference sequence). DNA of the CDR3: TGTGCCAGCAGTTTATCGCGGACAGGGGAGCTGTTTTTT. This encodes CASSLSRTGELFF.

This chain connects TRBV19 to TRBJ2-1; 10 bases agree with TRBD1. The V gene end was trimmed by 6 bases and the J gene end by 6 bases; junction bases not matched to a gene: 5. This CDR3 contains 14 residues. The V gene's germline CDR1 is LNHDA and CDR2 SQIVND (reference sequence). The CDR3 loop reads CASRPGQGSNEQFF. The CDR3 nucleotides are TGTGCCAGTAGACCGGGACAGGGGAGCAATGAGCAGTTCTTC.

The J gene is TRBJ1-6, the V gene TRBV7-6; 9 bases map to TRBD1. CDR3 length: 14 amino acids. V gave up 5 bases and J gave up 10 bases; unmatched junction bases: 6. Germline CDR1 SGHVS, CDR2 FNYEAQ. The CDR3 nucleotides read TGTGCCAGCAGCCCGACAGGGGGGCCCTCACCCCTCCACTTT. It yields the protein CASSPTGGPSPLHF.

The chain is built from TRBV7-6 and TRBJ2-3; 10 nucleotides match TRBD2. The junction had 4 bases not matched to a gene; V was cut back by 0 bases and J by 4 bases. The CDR3 is made up of 16 amino acids. Germline V gene data show CDR1 as SGHVS and CDR2 as FNYEAQ. The CDR3 bases are TGTGCCAGCAGCTTAGCGAGAGCGGGGGGGCCAGATACGCAGTATTTT. Protein sequence: CASSLARAGGPDTQYF.

The CDR3 is CASSGTREWETQYF. CDR3 DNA sequence: TGTGCCAGCAGCGGGACTAGGGAGTGGGAGACCCAGTACTTC. This chain uses TRBV6-2 or TRBV6-3 with TRBJ2-5, with TRBD2 matching 8 bases. CDR3 length: 14 amino acids. V shed 6 bases, J shed 5 bases, and the junction held 8 bases outside the gene matches. CDR1 and CDR2 (germline): MNHEY, SVGEGT.

The chain recombines TRBV24-1 with TRBJ2-3; 9 nucleotides agree with TRBD2. The V and J ends lost 4 bases and 3 bases, in that order; junction bases with no gene match: 10. Germline values: CDR1 KGHDR, CDR2 SFDVKD. This CDR3 has 17 residues. The CDR3 sequence is CATSDPRGRGWTDTQYF. The DNA for the CDR3 is TGTGCCACCAGTGACCCTCGCGGGAGGGGGTGGACAGATACGCAGTATTTT.

In nucleotides, the CDR3 is TGTGCCAGCAGCAATCCCAGGGGGCGAGGGGAGACCCAGTACTTC. It encodes CASSNPRGRGETQYF. The chain joins TRBV5-4 to TRBJ2-5, with TRBD1 matching 8 bases. Germline V gene lookup returns CDR1 SGHNT and CDR2 YYREEE (reference sequence). The junction had 10 bases not matched to a gene; V was cut back by 4 bases and J by 5 bases. The CDR3 consists of 15 residues.

This clone was counted a single time. The chain combines TRBV5-8 with TRBJ1-1; 8 bases line up with TRBD1. V was clipped by 2 bases and J by 4 bases; unmatched bases: 7. CDR3 size: 15 residues. Per the germline V gene, CDR1 is SGHTS and CDR2 is YDEGEE. CDR3 protein: CASSFSQTGATEAFF. CDR3 DNA sequence: TGTGCCAGCAGCTTCAGCCAGACAGGGGCCACTGAAGCTTTCTTT. The whole variable domain, filled in from reference TRBV5-8 and TRBJ1-1, reads EAGVTQSPTHLIKTRGQQATLRCSPISGHTSVYWYQQALGLGLQFLLWYDEGEERNRGNFPPRFSGRQFPNYSSELNVNALELEDSALYLCASSFSQTGATEAFFGQGTRLTVV.

This chain uses TRBV10-2 with TRBJ1-1; a weak D match, TRBD1 (5 bases). This CDR3 has 14 residues. Per the germline V gene, CDR1 is WSHSY and CDR2 is SAAADI. The V gene lost 5 bases and the J gene lost 2 bases, with 12 bases spanning the gap. CDR3 loop: CASSRQGGNTEAFF. The CDR3 DNA sequence: TGCGCCAGCAGTCGGCAGGGTGGCAACACTGAAGCTTTCTTT.

This chain uses TRBV4-2 with TRBJ2-5, with a possible D match to TRBD1 (6 bases). From germline, CDR1 is LGHNA and CDR2 YNFKEQ. This CDR3 has 19 residues. V was shortened by 1 base and J by 0 bases, with 21 bases between the two germline ends. CDR3 protein: CASSQGKYRANKYQETQYF. The CDR3 coding sequence is TGTGCCAGCAGCCAAGGAAAGTACAGGGCGAATAAGTACCAAGAGACCCAGTACTTC.

The CDR3 DNA reads TGTGCCAGCAGCCAAGTCGGACTAGCGGTTAAAGAGACCCAGTACTTC. It specifies CASSQVGLAVKETQYF. The gene calls are TRBV3-1 (or the pseudogene TRBV3-2) and TRBJ2-5, with 10 bases matching TRBD2. Germline CDR1 reads LGHDT; CDR2 reads YNNKEL (reference sequence). This CDR3 has 16 amino acids. Losses at the gene ends were 1 base for V and 3 bases for J; bases not matched to a gene: 5.

The CDR3 DNA sequence: TGTGCCAGCAGCCAAGATAGCGGGGGTGACTACAATGAGCAGTTCTTC. Residues: CASSQDSGGDYNEQFF. The chain is built from TRBV3-1 (or the pseudogene TRBV3-2) and TRBJ2-1, with 9 positions matching TRBD2. The CDR3 totals 16 residues. CDR1 and CDR2 (germline): LGHDT, YNNKEL (reference sequence). The V gene end was trimmed by 0 bases and the J gene end by 3 bases; junction bases not matched to a gene: 3.

The V call is TRBV5-1, the J call TRBJ1-5, with 8 nucleotides matching TRBD1. V shed 4 bases, J shed 2 bases, and the junction held 5 bases outside the gene matches. The germline V gene has CDR1 SGHRS and CDR2 YFSETQ. This CDR3 spans 15 amino acids. CDR3 in DNA: TGCGCCAGCAGCACTCAGGGGGCGGGCAATCAGCCCCAGCATTTT. Translating it yields CASSTQGAGNQPQHF. The full variable domain, rest sourced from reference TRBV5-1 and TRBJ1-5, is KAGVTQTPRYLIKTRGQQVTLSCSPISGHRSVSWYQQTPGQGLQFLFEYFSETQRNKGNFPGRFSGRQFSNSRSEMNVSTLELGDSALYLCASSTQGAGNQPQHFGDGTRLSIL.